Sequencing of this TCR beta chain was carried out in a study of vaccination and CD4 T cells after COVID-19. Trimming took 6 bases from V and 7 from J, leaving 15 bases between them. The CDR3 is 14 residues long. From germline, CDR1 is MDHEN and CDR2 SYDVKM. To note about this clonotype: The antigen is not known.

With the Oncomine TCR Beta short-read assay, DNA from cultured CD4+ T cells was sequenced. From CD4+ T cells that had been cultured, genomic DNA was extracted. TCRdb ran MiXCR on the PCR reads and lists one entry per CDR3 protein. The profile shows 9,500 to 15,000 distinct CDR3 sequences, 59% of them singletons. Specified treatment: roughly ten-day PBMC culture with coronavirus spike peptide pools or control peptides (ViraFEST assay). The V and J genes are TRBV28 and TRBJ2-2; TRBD1 might be the D (5 bases). Input material: CD4+ T cells from blood, cultured in vitro. This clonotype was obtained from a human donor who had recovered from COVID-19. The CDR3 DNA reads as TGTGCCAGCAGACCGACTGGGGCGAGCGGGGAGCTGTTTTTT. Translation gives CASRPTGASGELFF.